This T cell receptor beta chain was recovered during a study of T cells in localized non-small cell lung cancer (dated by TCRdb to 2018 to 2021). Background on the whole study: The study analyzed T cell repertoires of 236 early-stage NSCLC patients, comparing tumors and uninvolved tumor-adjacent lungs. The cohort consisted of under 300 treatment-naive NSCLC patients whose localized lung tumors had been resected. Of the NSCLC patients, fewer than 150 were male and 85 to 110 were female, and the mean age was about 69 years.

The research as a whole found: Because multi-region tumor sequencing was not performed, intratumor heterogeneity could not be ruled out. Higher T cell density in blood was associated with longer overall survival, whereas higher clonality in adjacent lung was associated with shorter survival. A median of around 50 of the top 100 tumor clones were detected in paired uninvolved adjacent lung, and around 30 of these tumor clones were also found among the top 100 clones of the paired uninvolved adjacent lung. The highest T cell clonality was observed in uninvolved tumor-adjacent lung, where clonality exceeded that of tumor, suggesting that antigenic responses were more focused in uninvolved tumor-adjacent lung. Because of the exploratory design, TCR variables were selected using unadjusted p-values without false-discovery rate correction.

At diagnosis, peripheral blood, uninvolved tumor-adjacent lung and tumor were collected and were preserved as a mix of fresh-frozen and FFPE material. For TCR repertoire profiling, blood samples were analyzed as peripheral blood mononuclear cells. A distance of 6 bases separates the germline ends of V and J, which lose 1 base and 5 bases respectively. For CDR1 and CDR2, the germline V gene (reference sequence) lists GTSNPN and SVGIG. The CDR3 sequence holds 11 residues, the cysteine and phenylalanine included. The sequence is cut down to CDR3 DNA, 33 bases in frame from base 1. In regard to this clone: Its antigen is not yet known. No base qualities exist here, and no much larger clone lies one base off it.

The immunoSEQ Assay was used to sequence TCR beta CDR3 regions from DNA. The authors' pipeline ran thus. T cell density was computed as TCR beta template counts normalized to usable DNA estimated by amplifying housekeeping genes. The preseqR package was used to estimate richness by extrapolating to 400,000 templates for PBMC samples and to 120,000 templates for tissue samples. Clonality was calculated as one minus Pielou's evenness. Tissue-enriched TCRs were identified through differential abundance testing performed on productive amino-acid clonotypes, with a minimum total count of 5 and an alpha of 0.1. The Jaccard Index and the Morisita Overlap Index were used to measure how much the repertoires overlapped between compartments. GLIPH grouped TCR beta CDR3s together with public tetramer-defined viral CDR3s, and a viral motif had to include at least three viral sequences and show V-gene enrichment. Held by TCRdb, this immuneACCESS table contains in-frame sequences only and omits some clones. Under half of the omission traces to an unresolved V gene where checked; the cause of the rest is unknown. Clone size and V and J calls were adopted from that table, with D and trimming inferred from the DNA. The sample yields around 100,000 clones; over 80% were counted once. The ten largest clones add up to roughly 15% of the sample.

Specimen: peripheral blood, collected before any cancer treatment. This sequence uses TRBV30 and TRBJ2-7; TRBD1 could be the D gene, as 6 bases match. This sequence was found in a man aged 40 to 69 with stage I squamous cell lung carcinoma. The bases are TGTGCCTGGAGTGACAGGGACGAGCAGTACTTC. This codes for CAWSDRDEQYF.